Each of the 20 T cell receptor beta chains below was sequenced from the same sample in a study of cytomegalovirus exposure and HLA in healthy donors. The assay was immunoSEQ multiplex PCR, and TCRdb's table has in-frame clones only and misses some. The sample has some 86,000 clones, approximately 93% seen once. Source material: PBMCs. Receptor source: a woman in her twenties or thirties in good health and CMV-seronegative.

V gene TRBV11-1 combines with J gene TRBJ2-2; 10 bases map to TRBD1. Germline trimming cut 6 bases from V and 4 bases from J; bases unmatched to any gene: 8. Germline V lookup: CDR1 SGHAT, CDR2 FQDESV (reference sequence). There are 16 residues in the CDR3. This chain's CDR3 is CASSFDRGPPTGELFF. As DNA, the CDR3 is TGTGCCAGCAGTTTCGACAGGGGGCCTCCCACCGGGGAGCTGTTTTTT.

The chain uses TRBV7-9 and TRBJ1-1; 8 bases align to TRBD1. V trimming: 5 bases; J trimming: 0 bases; junction bases outside the gene matches: 11. Germline V gene lookup returns CDR1 SEHNR and CDR2 FQNEAQ (reference sequence). This CDR3 contains 17 residues. The CDR3 DNA reads as TGTGCCAGCAGCCCCTCAGGGGGCATCACTGTGAACACTGAAGCTTTCTTT. Translated, it gives CASSPSGGITVNTEAFF.

The CDR3 is CASSEESGRYSNQPQHF. The CDR3 DNA reads as TGTGCCAGCAGTGAGGAGTCAGGGAGGTATAGCAATCAGCCCCAGCATTTT. This chain joins TRBV2 and TRBJ1-5; the D gene is possibly TRBD1 (5 bases). The CDR3 contains 17 residues. Germline V gene sequence: CDR1 SNHLY, CDR2 FYNNEI. Trimming took off 3 bases at V and 0 bases at J, with 15 bases between the two ends.

The rearrangement joins TRBV15 to TRBJ2-1; no reliable D call. CDR1 is LNHNV, CDR2 YYDKDF, per germline (reference sequence). Trimming removed 3 bases from V and 8 bases from J, with 11 bases in between. The CDR3 is made up of 13 amino acids. CDR3 DNA sequence: TGTGCCACCAGCAGGACTGCCCGCGATGAGCAGTTCTTC. It translates to CATSRTARDEQFF.

This chain links TRBV2 with TRBJ1-5; 10 nucleotides line up with TRBD1. The CDR3 has 17 amino acids. After removal of 6 bases from V and 7 bases from J, the junction contained 15 bases not matched to a gene. Germline values: CDR1 SNHLY, CDR2 FYNNEI. CDR3 amino acids: CASRGPDRGLMGQPQHF. The CDR3 nucleotides are TGTGCCAGCAGGGGACCGGACAGGGGGTTGATGGGGCAGCCCCAGCATTTT.

The rearrangement joins TRBV10-3 to TRBJ2-5; 9 bases fit TRBD1. The V gene's germline CDR1 is ENHRY and CDR2 SYGVKD. This CDR3 has 12 amino acids. V shed 8 bases and J 2 bases; nucleotides not matched to a gene: 0. The CDR3 DNA is TGTGCCATCGGGACAGGGCAAGAGACCCAGTACTTC. Translated, it gives CAIGTGQETQYF.

The V call is TRBV27, the J call TRBJ1-6; D is unclear. V lost 3 bases to trimming and J lost 3 bases, with 15 bases between them. This CDR3 has 17 residues. Germline lookup yields CDR1 MNHEY and CDR2 SMNVEV (reference sequence). DNA of the CDR3: TGTGCCAGCAGTTTGGGAGGGATAACCCTCTATAATTCACCCCTCCACTTT. Its translation: CASSLGGITLYNSPLHF.

The genes are TRBV30 and TRBJ2-1; 14 nucleotides agree with TRBD2. V dropped 3 bases and J dropped 9; count of bases not matched to a gene: 4. This CDR3 region has 14 residues. Germline CDR1 and CDR2: GTSNPN and SVGIG (reference sequence). CDR3 residues: CAWRGLAGAGEQFF. In DNA, the CDR3 is TGTGCCTGGAGGGGACTAGCGGGAGCTGGTGAGCAGTTCTTC. The full variable domain, completed using reference TRBV30 and TRBJ2-1, is SQTIHQWPATLVQPVGSPLSLECTVEGTSNPNLYWYRQAAGRGLQLLFYSVGIGQISSEVPQNLSASRPQDRQFILSSKKLLLSDSGFYLCAWRGLAGAGEQFFGPGTRLTVL.

This chain connects TRBV7-2 to TRBJ1-2; 7 nucleotides agree with TRBD1. Looked up from germline, CDR1 is SGHTA and CDR2 is FQGNSA. The CDR3 extends over 12 amino acids. With 8 bases clipped from V and 4 bases from J, the junction kept 4 bases outside the gene matches. The CDR3 nucleotides read TGTGCCAGCTGGACAGGCGGCTATGGCTACACCTTC. It is translated as CASWTGGYGYTF.

The V call is TRBV7-9, the J call TRBJ2-1, with a tentative D call TRBD1 (6 bases). CDR3 length equals 14 residues. Germline CDR1 and CDR2: SEHNR and FQNEAQ (reference sequence). The V and J ends lost 5 bases and 4 bases respectively, with 12 bases between them. CDR3 in DNA: TGTGCCAGCAGCAGACCCGGACAGTACAATGAGCAGTTCTTC. Translated: CASSRPGQYNEQFF.

The gene calls are TRBV6-1 and TRBJ2-7; the match to TRBD1 covers 8 bases. CDR3 length: 15 amino acids. With V trimmed by 7 bases and J by 0 bases, 8 bases remained unmatched. CDR1 MNHNS and CDR2 SASEGT come from the germline V gene. CDR3 in amino acids: CASTPTGASSYEQYF. CDR3 nucleotide sequence: TGTGCCAGCACGCCGACAGGGGCCAGCTCCTACGAGCAGTACTTC.

V and J are TRBV7-3 and TRBJ2-5, with D perhaps matching TRBD1 (5 bases). Per germline, CDR1 SGHTA and CDR2 FQGTGA. V lost 6 bases to trimming and J lost 4 bases, with 21 bases between them. The CDR3 consists of 16 residues. CDR3 residues: CASSTTSGQGRETQYF. CDR3 nucleotide sequence: TGTGCCAGCAGTACGACCTCAGGGCAGGGAAGAGAGACCCAGTACTTC.

This sequence joins TRBV7-2 and TRBJ1-2; 8 bases line up with TRBD1. The CDR3 runs to 15 residues. Germline CDR1 SGHTA, CDR2 FQGNSA. Losses at the gene ends were 6 bases for V and 5 bases for J; bases not matched to a gene: 11. The CDR3 DNA follows: TGTGCCAGCAGGCAAGACAGGGGCGAAGCTTATGGCTACACCTTC. Its protein is CASRQDRGEAYGYTF.

The chain combines TRBV28 with TRBJ2-7, with 7 bases that match TRBD1. The germline gives CDR1 MDHEN, CDR2 SYDVKM. The CDR3 extends over 15 amino acids. After removal of 6 bases from V and 2 bases from J, the junction contained 10 bases not matched to a gene. CDR3 sequence (DNA): TGTGCCAGCAGAGGTCAGGGGGTTTATCCCTACGAGCAGTACTTC. It codes for CASRGQGVYPYEQYF. Supplemented by reference TRBV28 and TRBJ2-7, the full variable domain reads DVKVTQSSRYLVKRTGEKVFLECVQDMDHENMFWYRQDPGLGLRLIYFSYDVKMKEKGDIPEGYSVSREKKERFSLILESASTNQTSMYLCASRGQGVYPYEQYFGPGTRLTVT.

The V call is TRBV4-2, the J call TRBJ2-7, with TRBD2 identical over 8 bases. This CDR3 spans 18 amino acids. The V gene end was trimmed by 0 bases and the J gene end by 2 bases; junction bases not matched to a gene: 12. Per the germline V gene, CDR1 is LGHNA and CDR2 is YNFKEQ. CDR3 nucleotides: TGTGCCAGCAGCCAAGAATGGGGCGGGGGGACGGACGCCTACGAGCAGTACTTC. Amino acids: CASSQEWGGGTDAYEQYF.

Remarks on this clone: One end of the junction varies from germline; a read error may be responsible. Other DNA sequences of this sample code for an identical CDR3. The CDR3, as DNA: TGCGCCAGCGGTCGGAGGATAACAAATGAAAAACTGTTTTTT. Protein: CASGRRITNEKLFF. The chain combines TRBV6-1 with TRBJ1-4; D is unresolved. This CDR3 region has 14 residues. Germline loops: CDR1 MNHNS, CDR2 SASEGT.

The chain uses TRBV6-1 and TRBJ1-2; D gene uncertain. This CDR3 spans 12 amino acids. Trimming took 7 bases from V and 10 from J, leaving 16 bases between them. Germline CDR1 reads MNHNS; CDR2 reads SASEGT. CDR3 bases: TGTGCCAGCACCCCACGGTCAAACTCCTACACCTTC. It translates to CASTPRSNSYTF.

The rearrangement uses TRBV11-1 and TRBJ1-2; D not certain. The CDR3 consists of 11 residues. The germline V and J ends were trimmed by 5 bases and 4 bases, with 5 bases remaining between them. CDR1 and CDR2 from the germline V gene are SGHAT and FQDESV (reference sequence). CDR3 nucleotides: TGTGCCAGCAGCCCCGGCTATGGCTACACCTTC. Residues: CASSPGYGYTF.

J is TRBJ2-1 and V is TRBV6-5; a weak D match, TRBD2 (5 bases). Per the germline V gene, CDR1 is MNHEY and CDR2 is SVGAGI. Between the trimmed V and J ends, which lost 2 bases and 4 bases, there was a span of 12 bases. There are 15 residues in the CDR3. The CDR3 bases are TGTGCCAGCAGTTACGAGACGGGGAATTACAATGAGCAGTTCTTC. Translating it yields CASSYETGNYNEQFF.

The genes are TRBV9 and TRBJ2-2; 10 nucleotides match TRBD2. V was pared by 4 bases and J by 6 bases, with 12 bases of the junction left unmatched. CDR1 and CDR2 from the germline V gene are SGDLS and YYNGEE. This CDR3 has 17 amino acids. The CDR3 DNA reads TGTGCCAGCAGCCCTAGACGGGCTAGCGGGAGCCCCGGGGAGCTGTTTTTT. Protein: CASSPRRASGSPGELFF. The variable domain in full, with the rest retrieved from reference TRBV9 and TRBJ2-2, is DSGVTQTPKHLITATGQRVTLRCSPRSGDLSVYWYQQSLDQGLQFLIQYYNGEERAKGNILERFSAQQFPDLHSELNLSSLELGDSALYFCASSPRRASGSPGELFFGEGSRLTVL.